The clone carrying this TCR beta chain was observed a few times. Only in-frame clones appear in the TCRdb table, and some are missing; sequencing was by immunoSEQ multiplex PCR. The repertoire holds millions of clones, with roughly 94% as singletons. The sample is drawn from a study of shared clonotypes between healthy human individuals. Study-wide background: Aged between 18 and 49, the donors were a couple of women and a few men.

The receptor was isolated from a man aged 18 to 29 in good health. Sequenced material: naive CD4+ T cells sorted from blood. Described subset: CD45RA+ positively selected.

The CDR3 here is CASTGYSGYTF. In DNA form, the CDR3 reads TGTGCCAGCACGGGCTACTCGGGCTACACCTTC. V gene TRBV2 combines with J gene TRBJ1-2, with D hard to call. Germline-derived CDR1 and CDR2 are SNHLY and FYNNEI. The V end lost 7 bases, the J end lost 8 bases, and 11 bases lay between the germline ends. This CDR3 region has 11 residues.